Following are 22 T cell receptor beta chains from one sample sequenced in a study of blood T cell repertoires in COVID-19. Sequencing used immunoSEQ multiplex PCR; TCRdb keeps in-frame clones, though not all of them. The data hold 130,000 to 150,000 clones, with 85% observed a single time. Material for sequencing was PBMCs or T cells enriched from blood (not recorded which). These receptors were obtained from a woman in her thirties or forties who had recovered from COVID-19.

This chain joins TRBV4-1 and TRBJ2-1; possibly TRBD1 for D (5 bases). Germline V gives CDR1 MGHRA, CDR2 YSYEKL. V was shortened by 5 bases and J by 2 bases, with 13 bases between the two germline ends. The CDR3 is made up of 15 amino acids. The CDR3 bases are TGCGCCAGCAGCTATCAGGGCTCCCCCTACAATGAGCAGTTCTTC. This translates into CASSYQGSPYNEQFF.

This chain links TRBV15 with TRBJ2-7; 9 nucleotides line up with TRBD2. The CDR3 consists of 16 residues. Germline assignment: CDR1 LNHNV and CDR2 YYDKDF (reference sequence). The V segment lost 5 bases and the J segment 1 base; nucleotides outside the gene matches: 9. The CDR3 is CATSQGGSGRSYEQYF. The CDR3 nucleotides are TGTGCCACCAGCCAGGGTGGGAGCGGGAGGTCCTACGAGCAGTACTTC.

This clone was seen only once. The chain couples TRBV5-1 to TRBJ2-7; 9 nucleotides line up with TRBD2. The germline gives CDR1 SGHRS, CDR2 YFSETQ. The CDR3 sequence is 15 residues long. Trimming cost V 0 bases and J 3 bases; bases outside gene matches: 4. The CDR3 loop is CASSLDPSGNYEQYF. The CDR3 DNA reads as TGCGCCAGCAGCTTGGATCCTAGCGGGAACTACGAGCAGTACTTC.

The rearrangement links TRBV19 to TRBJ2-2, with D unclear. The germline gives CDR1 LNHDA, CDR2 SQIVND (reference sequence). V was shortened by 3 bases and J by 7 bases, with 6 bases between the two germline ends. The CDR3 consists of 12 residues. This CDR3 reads CASSIGGGELFF. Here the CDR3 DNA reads TGTGCCAGTAGTATCGGTGGCGGGGAGCTGTTTTTT.

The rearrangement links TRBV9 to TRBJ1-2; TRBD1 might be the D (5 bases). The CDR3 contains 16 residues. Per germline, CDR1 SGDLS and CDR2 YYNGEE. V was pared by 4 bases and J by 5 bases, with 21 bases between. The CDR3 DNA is TGTGCCAGCAGCCCCCGCGGGGGTGAAGTCCTATATGGCTACACCTTC. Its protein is CASSPRGGEVLYGYTF.

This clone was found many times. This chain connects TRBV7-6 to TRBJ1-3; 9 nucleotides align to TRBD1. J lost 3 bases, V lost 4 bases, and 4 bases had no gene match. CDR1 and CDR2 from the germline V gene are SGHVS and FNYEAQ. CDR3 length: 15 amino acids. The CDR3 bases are TGTGCCAGCAGCTCACGGACAGGGGATGGAAACACCATATATTTT. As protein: CASSSRTGDGNTIYF.

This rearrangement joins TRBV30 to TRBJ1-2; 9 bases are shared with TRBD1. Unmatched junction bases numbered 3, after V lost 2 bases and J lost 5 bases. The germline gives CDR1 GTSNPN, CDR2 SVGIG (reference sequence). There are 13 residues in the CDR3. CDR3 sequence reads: CAWSRTGDYGYTF. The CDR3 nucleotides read TGTGCCTGGAGTAGGACAGGGGATTATGGCTACACCTTC.

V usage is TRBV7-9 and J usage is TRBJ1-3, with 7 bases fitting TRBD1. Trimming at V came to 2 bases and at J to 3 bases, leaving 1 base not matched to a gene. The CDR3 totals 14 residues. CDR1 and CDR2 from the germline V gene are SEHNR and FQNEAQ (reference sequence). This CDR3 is CASSLQGVGNTIYF. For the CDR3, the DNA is TGTGCCAGCAGCTTACAGGGGGTTGGAAACACCATATATTTT.

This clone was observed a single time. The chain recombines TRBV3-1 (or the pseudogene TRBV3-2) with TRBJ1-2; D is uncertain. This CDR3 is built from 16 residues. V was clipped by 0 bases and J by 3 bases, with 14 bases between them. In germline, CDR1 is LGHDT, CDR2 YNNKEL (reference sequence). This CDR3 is CASSQDSRAGHYGYTF. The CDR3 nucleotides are TGTGCCAGCAGCCAAGACTCGAGGGCAGGCCACTATGGCTACACCTTC.

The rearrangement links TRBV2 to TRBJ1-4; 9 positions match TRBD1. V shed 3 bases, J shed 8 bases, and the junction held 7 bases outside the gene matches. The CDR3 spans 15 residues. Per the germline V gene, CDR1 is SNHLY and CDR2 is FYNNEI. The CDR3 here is CASSEGQGRSEKLFF. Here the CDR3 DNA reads TGTGCCAGCAGTGAGGGACAGGGAAGGTCAGAAAAACTGTTTTTT.

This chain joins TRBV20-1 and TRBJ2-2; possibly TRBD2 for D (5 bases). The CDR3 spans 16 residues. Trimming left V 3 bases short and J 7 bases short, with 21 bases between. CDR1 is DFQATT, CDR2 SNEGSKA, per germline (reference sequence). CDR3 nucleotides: TGCAGTGCTAGTCCCATGGGAGTTGGATATTACGGGGAGCTGTTTTTT. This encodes CSASPMGVGYYGELFF.

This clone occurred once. CDR3 nucleotide sequence: TGTGCCAGCAGCGCAGGGGGCAGCAATCAGCCCCAGCATTTT. Encoded protein: CASSAGGSNQPQHF. The rearrangement links TRBV7-2 to TRBJ1-5, with 8 bases that match TRBD1. The CDR3 covers 14 residues. V lost 5 bases to trimming and J lost 1 base; unmatched junction nucleotides: 1. Germline CDR1 SGHTA, CDR2 FQGNSA. Full variable domain (remainder filled in from reference TRBV7-2 and TRBJ1-5): GAGVSQSPSNKVTEKGKDVELRCDPISGHTALYWYRQSLGQGLEFLIYFQGNSAPDKSGLPSDRFSAERTGGSVSTLTIQRTQQEDSAVYLCASSAGGSNQPQHFGDGTRLSIL.

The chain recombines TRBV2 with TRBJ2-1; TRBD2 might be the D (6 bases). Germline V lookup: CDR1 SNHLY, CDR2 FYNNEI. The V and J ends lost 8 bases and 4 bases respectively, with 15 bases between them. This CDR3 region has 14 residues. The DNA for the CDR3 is TGTGCCAGCCTAGGACTACCCGGATACAATGAGCAGTTCTTC. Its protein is CASLGLPGYNEQFF.

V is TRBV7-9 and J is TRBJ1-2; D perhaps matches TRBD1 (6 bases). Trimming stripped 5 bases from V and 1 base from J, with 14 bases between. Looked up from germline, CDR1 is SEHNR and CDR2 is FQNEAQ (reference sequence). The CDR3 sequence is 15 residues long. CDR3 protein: CASSQGTRDNYGYTF. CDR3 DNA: TGTGCCAGCAGCCAAGGGACAAGGGATAACTATGGCTACACCTTC.

DNA of the CDR3: TGTGCCAGCAGTGACCCCCCGAGGTTGGAGACCCAGTACTTC. Translated: CASSDPPRLETQYF. The chain has TRBV6-1 and TRBJ2-5; no reliable D call. This CDR3 spans 14 amino acids. Deletions cut 3 bases from V and 5 bases from J, with 13 bases between. From germline, CDR1 is MNHNS and CDR2 SASEGT.

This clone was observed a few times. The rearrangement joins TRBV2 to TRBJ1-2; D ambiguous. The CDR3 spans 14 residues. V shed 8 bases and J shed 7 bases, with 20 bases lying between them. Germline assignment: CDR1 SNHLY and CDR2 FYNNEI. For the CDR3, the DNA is TGTGCCAGCGGCCGGACTTCCGTTGATCGTGGCTACACCTTC. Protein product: CASGRTSVDRGYTF.

CDR3 bases: TGTGCCAGCAGCTTGGCTACAGGGACTAGTGAAGCTTTCTTT. Translating it yields CASSLATGTSEAFF. The chain has TRBV5-5 and TRBJ1-1, with a possible D match to TRBD1 (6 bases). The CDR3 runs to 14 residues. CDR1 SGHKS and CDR2 YYEKEE come from the germline V gene (reference sequence). The V end lost 0 bases, the J end lost 7 bases, and 13 bases lay between the germline ends.

CDR3 coding DNA: TGTGCCAGCAGCTTGGCTCCGGGACAAGGCGAATCACCCCTCCACTTT. Translated: CASSLAPGQGESPLHF. The rearrangement links TRBV5-4 to TRBJ1-6; tentative D call: TRBD1 (6 bases). This CDR3 has 16 residues. Germline loops: CDR1 SGHNT, CDR2 YYREEE (reference sequence). Trimming left V 0 bases short and J 10 bases short, with 17 bases between.

CDR3 nucleotides: TGTGCCTGGAGTGAAGCCCTCAATTCACCCCTCCACTTT. This translates into CAWSEALNSPLHF. The chain carries TRBV30 and TRBJ1-6; no clear D. From germline, CDR1 is GTSNPN and CDR2 SVGIG (reference sequence). Trimming removed 1 base from V and 7 bases from J, with 8 bases in between. CDR3 length: 13 residues.

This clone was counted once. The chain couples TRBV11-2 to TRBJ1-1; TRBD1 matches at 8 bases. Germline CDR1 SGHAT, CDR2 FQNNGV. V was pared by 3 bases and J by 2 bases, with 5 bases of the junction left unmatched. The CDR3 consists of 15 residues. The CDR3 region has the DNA TGTGCCAGCAGCTTGCAGGGGGCCCCTAACACTGAAGCTTTCTTT. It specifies CASSLQGAPNTEAFF.

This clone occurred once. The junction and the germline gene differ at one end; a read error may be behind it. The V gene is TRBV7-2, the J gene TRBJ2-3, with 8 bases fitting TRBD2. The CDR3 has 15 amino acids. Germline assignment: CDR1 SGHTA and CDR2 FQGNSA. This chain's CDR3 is CASSLAGPTGGTQYF. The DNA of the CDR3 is TGTGCCAGCAGCCTAGCGGGTCCCACCGGGGGGACGCAGTATTTT.

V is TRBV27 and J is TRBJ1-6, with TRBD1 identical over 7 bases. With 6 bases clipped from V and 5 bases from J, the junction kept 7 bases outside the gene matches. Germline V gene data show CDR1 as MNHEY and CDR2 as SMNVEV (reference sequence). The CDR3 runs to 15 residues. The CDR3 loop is CASSLNRGHNSPLHF. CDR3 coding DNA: TGTGCCAGCAGCTTGAACAGGGGTCATAATTCACCCCTCCACTTT.